This T cell receptor (beta chain) was recorded in a study of blood T cell repertoires in COVID-19. The table came from immunoSEQ multiplex PCR; TCRdb's copy has only in-frame clones and leaves some out. The data contain about 46,000 clones, 87% of them singletons. Germline CDR1 and CDR2: SGHRS and YFSETQ. The trim removed 7 bases at V and 6 bases at J, leaving 7 bases unmatched. This CDR3 is built from 15 residues. Sequencing was done on a sample of peripheral blood. This TCR derives from a human donor in a cohort sampled during active COVID-19. The chain links TRBV5-1 to TRBJ2-1; 13 bases align to TRBD2. DNA for the CDR3: TGCGCCAGCCGCCGGGGGACTAGCGGGATCAATGAGCAGTTCTTC. Translated, it gives CASRRGTSGINEQFF.